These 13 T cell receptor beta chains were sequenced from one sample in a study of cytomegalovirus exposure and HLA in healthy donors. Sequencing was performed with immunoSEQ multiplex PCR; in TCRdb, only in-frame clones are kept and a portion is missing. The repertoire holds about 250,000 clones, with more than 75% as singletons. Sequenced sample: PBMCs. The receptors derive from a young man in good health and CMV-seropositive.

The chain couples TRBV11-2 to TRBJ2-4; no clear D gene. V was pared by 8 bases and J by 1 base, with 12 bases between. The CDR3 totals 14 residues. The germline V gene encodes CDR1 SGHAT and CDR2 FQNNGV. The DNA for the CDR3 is TGTGCCAGCCAATCGTCGGGCGCCAAAAACATTCAGTACTTC. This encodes CASQSSGAKNIQYF.

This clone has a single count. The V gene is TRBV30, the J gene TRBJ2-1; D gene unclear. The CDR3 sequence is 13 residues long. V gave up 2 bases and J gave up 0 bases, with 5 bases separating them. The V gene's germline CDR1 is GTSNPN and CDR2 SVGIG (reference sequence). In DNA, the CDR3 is TGTGCCTGGAGTCCAAGCTCCTACAATGAGCAGTTCTTC. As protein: CAWSPSSYNEQFF.

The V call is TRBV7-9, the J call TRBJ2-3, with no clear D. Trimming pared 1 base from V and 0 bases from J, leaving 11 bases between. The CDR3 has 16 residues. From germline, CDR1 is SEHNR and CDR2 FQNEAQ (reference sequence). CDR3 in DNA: TGTGCCAGCAGCTTAGGGTCGTACGCTAGCACAGATACGCAGTATTTT. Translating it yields CASSLGSYASTDTQYF.

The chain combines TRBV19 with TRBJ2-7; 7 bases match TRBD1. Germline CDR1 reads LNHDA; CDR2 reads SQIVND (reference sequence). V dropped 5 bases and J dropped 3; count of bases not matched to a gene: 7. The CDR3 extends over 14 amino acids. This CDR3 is CASSPQDRDYEQYF. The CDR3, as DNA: TGTGCCAGTAGTCCCCAAGACAGGGACTACGAGCAGTACTTC.

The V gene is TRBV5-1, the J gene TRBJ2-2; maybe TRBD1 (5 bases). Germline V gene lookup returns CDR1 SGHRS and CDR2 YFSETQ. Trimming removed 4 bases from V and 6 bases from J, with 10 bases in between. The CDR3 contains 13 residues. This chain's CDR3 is CASSVQGAGELFF. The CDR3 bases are TGCGCCAGCAGCGTCCAGGGTGCCGGGGAGCTGTTTTTT.

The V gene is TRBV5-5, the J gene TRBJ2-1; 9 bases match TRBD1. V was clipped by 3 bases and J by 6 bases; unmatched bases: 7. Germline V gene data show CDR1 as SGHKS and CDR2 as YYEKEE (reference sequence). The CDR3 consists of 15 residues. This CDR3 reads CASSWGTGGGNEQFF. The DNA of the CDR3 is TGTGCCAGCAGCTGGGGAACAGGGGGCGGCAATGAGCAGTTCTTC.

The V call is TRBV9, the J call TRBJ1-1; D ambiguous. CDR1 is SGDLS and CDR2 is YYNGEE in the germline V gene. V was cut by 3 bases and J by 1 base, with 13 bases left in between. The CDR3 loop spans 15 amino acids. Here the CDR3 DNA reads TGTGCCAGCAGCGCCGGAACAGTTAGGAACACTGAAGCTTTCTTT. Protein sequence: CASSAGTVRNTEAFF.

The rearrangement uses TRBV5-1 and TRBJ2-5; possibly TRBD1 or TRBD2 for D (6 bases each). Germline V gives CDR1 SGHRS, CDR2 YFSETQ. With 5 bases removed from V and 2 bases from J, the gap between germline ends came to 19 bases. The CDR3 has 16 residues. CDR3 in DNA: TGCGCCAGCAGAGGGGGGTCTAGTTTGGGACAAGAGACCCAGTACTTC. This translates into CASRGGSSLGQETQYF.

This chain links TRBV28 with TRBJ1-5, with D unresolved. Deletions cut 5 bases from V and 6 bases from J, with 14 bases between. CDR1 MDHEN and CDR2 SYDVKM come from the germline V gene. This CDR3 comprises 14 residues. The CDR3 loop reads CASSTIGEIQPQHF. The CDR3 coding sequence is TGTGCCAGCAGTACGATCGGGGAGATTCAGCCCCAGCATTTT.

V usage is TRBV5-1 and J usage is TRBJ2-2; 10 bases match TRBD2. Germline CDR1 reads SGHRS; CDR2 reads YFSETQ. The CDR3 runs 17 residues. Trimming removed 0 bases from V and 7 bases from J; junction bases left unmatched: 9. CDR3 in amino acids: CASSLVGLAGVGGELFF. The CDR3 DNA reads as TGCGCCAGCAGCTTGGTAGGGCTAGCGGGAGTTGGCGGGGAGCTGTTTTTT.

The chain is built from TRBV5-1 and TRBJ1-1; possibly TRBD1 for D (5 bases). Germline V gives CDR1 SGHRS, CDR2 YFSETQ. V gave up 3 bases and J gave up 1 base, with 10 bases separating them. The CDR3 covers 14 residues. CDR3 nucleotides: TGCGCCAGCAGCTCGGGACCGACGAACACTGAAGCTTTCTTT. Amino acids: CASSSGPTNTEAFF.

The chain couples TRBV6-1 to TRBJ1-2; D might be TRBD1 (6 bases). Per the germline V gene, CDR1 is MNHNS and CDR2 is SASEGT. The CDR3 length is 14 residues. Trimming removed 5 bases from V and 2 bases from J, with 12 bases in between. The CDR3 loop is CASSITGKNYGYTF. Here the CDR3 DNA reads TGTGCCAGCAGTATTACAGGGAAAAACTATGGCTACACCTTC.

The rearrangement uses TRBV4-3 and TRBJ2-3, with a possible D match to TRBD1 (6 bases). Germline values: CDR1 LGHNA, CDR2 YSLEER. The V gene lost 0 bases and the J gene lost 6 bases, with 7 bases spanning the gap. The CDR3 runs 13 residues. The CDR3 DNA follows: TGCGCCAGCAGCCAAGATGACAGGGATACGCAGTATTTT. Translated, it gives CASSQDDRDTQYF.